Each of the 6 T cell receptor beta chains below was sequenced from the same sample in a study of memory CD4+ T cells and cytomegalovirus serostatus. The sort gate was single viable CD3+CD4+CD8-CD45RO+ cells for memory CD4+ T cells. The protocol was immunoSEQ multiplex PCR, while the TCRdb copy is restricted to in-frame clones and leaves out a portion. The data show 80,000 to 100,000 clones, 80% seen once. The sequenced sample consisted of memory CD4+ T cells from blood. The receptors come from an adult in good health and CMV-seropositive.

The chain recombines TRBV6-5 with TRBJ2-3; 11 bases align to TRBD2. The CDR3 length is 16 residues. Looked up from germline, CDR1 is MNHEY and CDR2 is SVGAGI. V lost 0 bases and J lost 4; bases outside the gene matches: 3. The CDR3 spells CASSYSTSGIPDTQYF. The CDR3, as DNA: TGTGCCAGCAGTTACTCGACTAGCGGGATCCCAGATACGCAGTATTTT.

The chain links TRBV19 to TRBJ2-1, with D perhaps TRBD1 or TRBD2 (5 bases each). Trimming removed 3 bases at V and 6 bases at J, with 18 bases between. Looked up from germline, CDR1 is LNHDA and CDR2 is SQIVND (reference sequence). This CDR3 is 16 amino acids long. This CDR3 reads CASSIDRLLWGNEQFF. The CDR3 bases are TGTGCCAGTAGTATTGACAGACTACTTTGGGGCAATGAGCAGTTCTTC. Complete variable domain (other parts from reference TRBV19 and TRBJ2-1): DGGITQSPKYLFRKEGQNVTLSCEQNLNHDAMYWYRQDPGQGLRLIYYSQIVNDFQKGDIAEGYSVSREKKESFPLTVTSAQKNPTAFYLCASSIDRLLWGNEQFFGPGTRLTVL.

This chain uses TRBV5-1 with TRBJ1-3; no clear D gene. Germline CDR1 is SGHRS and CDR2 is YFSETQ. The V end lost 0 bases, the J end lost 0 bases, and 7 bases lay between the germline ends. The CDR3 is 15 residues long. The CDR3 region is CASSLEGNSGNTIYF. CDR3 coding DNA: TGCGCCAGCAGCTTGGAGGGTAACTCTGGAAACACCATATATTTT.

The chain combines TRBV7-2 with TRBJ1-1; D gene unclear. CDR1 and CDR2 (germline): SGHTA, FQGNSA. Between the trimmed V and J ends, which lost 2 bases and 3 bases, there was a span of 7 bases. The CDR3 covers 13 residues. CDR3: CASSLLRDTEAFF. In nucleotides, the CDR3 is TGTGCCAGCAGCTTACTCCGGGACACTGAAGCTTTCTTT.

The V call is TRBV6-1, the J call TRBJ1-2; D uncertain. V lost 2 bases to trimming and J lost 2 bases, with 12 bases between them. The CDR3 is made up of 15 amino acids. CDR1 MNHNS and CDR2 SASEGT come from the germline V gene. The CDR3 spells CASSETWTENYGYTF. As DNA, the CDR3 is TGTGCCAGCAGTGAAACCTGGACGGAGAACTATGGCTACACCTTC.

The gene calls are TRBV15 and TRBJ2-7; no firm D call. The CDR3 covers 14 residues. Looked up from germline, CDR1 is LNHNV and CDR2 is YYDKDF (reference sequence). Trimming removed 0 bases from V and 3 bases from J, with 9 bases in between. The CDR3 region has the DNA TGTGCCACCAGCAGAGATCACTCCCTCTACGAGCAGTACTTC. Translated, it gives CATSRDHSLYEQYF.